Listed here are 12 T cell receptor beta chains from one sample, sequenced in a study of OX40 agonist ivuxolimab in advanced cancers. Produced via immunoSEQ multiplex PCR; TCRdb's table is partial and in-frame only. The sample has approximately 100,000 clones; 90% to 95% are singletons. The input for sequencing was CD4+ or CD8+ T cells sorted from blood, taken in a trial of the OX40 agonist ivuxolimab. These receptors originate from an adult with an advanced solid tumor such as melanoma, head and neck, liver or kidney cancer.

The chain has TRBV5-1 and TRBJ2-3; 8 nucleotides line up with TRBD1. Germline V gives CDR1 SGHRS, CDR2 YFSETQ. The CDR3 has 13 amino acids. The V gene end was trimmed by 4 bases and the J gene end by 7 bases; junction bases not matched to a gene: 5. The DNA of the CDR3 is TGCGCCAGCAGCCCGGGGACAGGATATACGCAGTATTTT. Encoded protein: CASSPGTGYTQYF. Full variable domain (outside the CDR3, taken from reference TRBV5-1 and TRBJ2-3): KAGVTQTPRYLIKTRGQQVTLSCSPISGHRSVSWYQQTPGQGLQFLFEYFSETQRNKGNFPGRFSGRQFSNSRSEMNVSTLELGDSALYLCASSPGTGYTQYFGPGTRLTVL.

The CDR3 is CASSPLTGRANEQFF. The CDR3 nucleotides are TGTGCCAGCTCACCACTTACCGGGAGGGCCAATGAGCAGTTCTTC. The genes are TRBV18 and TRBJ2-1; 8 bases map to TRBD2. Germline assignment: CDR1 KGHSH and CDR2 LQKENI. The CDR3 contains 15 residues. V shed 1 base, J shed 6 bases, and the junction held 5 bases outside the gene matches.

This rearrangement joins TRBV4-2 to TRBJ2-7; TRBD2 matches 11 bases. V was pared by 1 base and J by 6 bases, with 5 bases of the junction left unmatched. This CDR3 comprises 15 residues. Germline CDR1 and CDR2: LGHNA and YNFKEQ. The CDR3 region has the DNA TGTGCCAGCAGCCAAGGCGGGACTAGCGGAGTCGAGCAGTACTTC. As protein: CASSQGGTSGVEQYF.

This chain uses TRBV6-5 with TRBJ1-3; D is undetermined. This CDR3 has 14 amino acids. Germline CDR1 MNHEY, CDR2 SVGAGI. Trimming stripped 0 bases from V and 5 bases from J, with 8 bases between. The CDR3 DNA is TGTGCCAGCAGTTACTCGGAGACGCGAAACACCATATATTTT. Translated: CASSYSETRNTIYF.

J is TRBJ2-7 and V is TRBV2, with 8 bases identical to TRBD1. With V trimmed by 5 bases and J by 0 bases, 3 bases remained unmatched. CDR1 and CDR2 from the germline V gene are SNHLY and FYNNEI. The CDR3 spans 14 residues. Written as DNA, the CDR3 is TGTGCCAGCAGTATGGGACAGGTCTCCTACGAGCAGTACTTC. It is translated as CASSMGQVSYEQYF.

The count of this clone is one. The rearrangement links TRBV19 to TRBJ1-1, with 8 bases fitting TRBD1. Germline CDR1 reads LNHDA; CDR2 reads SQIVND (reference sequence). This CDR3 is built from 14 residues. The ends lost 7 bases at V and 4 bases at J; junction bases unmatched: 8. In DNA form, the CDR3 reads TGTGCCAGTACCCCGACAGGGGTAATCACTGAAGCTTTCTTT. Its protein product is CASTPTGVITEAFF.

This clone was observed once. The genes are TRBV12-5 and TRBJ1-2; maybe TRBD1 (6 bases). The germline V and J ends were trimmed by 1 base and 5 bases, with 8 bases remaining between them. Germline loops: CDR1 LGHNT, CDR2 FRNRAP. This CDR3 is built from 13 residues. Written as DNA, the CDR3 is TGTGCTAGTGGTTTGGGACAGGCTTATGGCTACACCTTC. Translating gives CASGLGQAYGYTF.

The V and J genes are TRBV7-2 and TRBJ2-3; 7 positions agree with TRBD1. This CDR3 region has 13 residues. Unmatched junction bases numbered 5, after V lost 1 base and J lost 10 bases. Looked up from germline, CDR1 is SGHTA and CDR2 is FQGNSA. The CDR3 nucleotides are TGTGCCAGCAGCTTAGGCCGGGACAGATCGCAGTATTTT. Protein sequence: CASSLGRDRSQYF.

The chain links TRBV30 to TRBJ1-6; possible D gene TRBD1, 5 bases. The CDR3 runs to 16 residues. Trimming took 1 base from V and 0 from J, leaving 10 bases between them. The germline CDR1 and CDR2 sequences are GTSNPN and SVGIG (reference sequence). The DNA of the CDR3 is TGTGCCTGGAGTGGGGGCGGAAGCTCCTATAATTCACCCCTCCACTTT. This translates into CAWSGGGSSYNSPLHF.

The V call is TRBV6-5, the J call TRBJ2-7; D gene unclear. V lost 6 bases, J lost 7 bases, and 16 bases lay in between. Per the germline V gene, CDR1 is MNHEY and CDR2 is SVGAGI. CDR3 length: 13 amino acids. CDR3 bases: TGTGCCAGCAGCTACGTGGGGATGGGGGAGCAGTACTTC. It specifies CASSYVGMGEQYF.

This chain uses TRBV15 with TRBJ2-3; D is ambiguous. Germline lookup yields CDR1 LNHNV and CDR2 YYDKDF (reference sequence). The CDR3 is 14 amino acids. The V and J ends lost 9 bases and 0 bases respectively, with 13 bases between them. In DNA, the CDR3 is TGTGCCACGAAGAACCCGGATAGCACAGATACGCAGTATTTT. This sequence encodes CATKNPDSTDTQYF.

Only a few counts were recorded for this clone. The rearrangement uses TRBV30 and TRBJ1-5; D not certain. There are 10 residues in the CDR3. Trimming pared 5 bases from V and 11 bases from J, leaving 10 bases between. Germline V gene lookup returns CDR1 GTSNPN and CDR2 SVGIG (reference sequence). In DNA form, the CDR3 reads TGTGCCTGGCCCCCGGCAGCCCAGCATTTT. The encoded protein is CAWPPAAQHF.